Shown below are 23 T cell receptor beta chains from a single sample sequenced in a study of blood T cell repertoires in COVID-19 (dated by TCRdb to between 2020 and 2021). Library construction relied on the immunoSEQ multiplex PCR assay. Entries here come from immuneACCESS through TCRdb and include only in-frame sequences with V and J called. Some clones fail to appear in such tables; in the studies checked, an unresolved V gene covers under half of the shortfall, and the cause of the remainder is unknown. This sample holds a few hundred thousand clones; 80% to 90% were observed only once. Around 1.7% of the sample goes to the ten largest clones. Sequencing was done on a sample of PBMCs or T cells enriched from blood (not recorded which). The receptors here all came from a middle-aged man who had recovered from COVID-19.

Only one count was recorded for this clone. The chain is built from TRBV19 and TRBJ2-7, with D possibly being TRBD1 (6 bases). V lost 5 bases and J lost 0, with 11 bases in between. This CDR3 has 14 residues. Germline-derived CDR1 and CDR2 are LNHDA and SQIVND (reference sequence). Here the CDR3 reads CASSEQGTSYEQYF. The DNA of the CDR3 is TGTGCCAGTAGTGAACAGGGTACCTCCTACGAGCAGTACTTC.

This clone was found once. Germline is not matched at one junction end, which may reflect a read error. CDR3 nucleotide sequence: TGTGCCAGCAGTGTAACTAGCGTACGCTACACTGAGCAGTTCTTC. It codes for CASSVTSVRYTEQFF. The gene calls are TRBV6-4 and TRBJ2-1; 7 bases fit TRBD2. The CDR3 is 15 amino acids. In germline, CDR1 is MRHNA, CDR2 SNTAGT.

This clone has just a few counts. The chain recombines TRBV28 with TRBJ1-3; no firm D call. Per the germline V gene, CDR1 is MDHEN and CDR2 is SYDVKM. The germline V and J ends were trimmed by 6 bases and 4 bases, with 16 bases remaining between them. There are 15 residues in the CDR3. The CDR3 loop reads CASRGGPPRGNTIYF. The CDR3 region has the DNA TGTGCCAGCAGAGGAGGACCTCCGAGGGGAAACACCATATATTTT.

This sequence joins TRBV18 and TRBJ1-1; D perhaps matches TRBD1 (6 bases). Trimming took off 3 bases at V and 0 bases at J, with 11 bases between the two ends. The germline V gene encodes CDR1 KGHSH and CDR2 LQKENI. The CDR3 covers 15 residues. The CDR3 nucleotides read TGTGCCAGCTCACCCGGAGGACAGTTGAACACTGAAGCTTTCTTT. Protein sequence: CASSPGGQLNTEAFF.

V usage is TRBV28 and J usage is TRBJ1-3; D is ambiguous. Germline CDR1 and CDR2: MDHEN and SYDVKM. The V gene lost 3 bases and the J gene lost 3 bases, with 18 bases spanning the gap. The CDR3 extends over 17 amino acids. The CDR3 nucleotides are TGTGCCAGCAGTTTGGTTCGCGGTCTTTCCCTTGGAAACACCATATATTTT. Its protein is CASSLVRGLSLGNTIYF.

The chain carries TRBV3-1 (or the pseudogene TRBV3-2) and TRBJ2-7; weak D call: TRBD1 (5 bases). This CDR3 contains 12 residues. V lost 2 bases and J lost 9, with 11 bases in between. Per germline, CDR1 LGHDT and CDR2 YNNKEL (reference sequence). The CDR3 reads CASSQSGLRQYF. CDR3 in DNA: TGTGCCAGCAGCCAATCAGGGCTCCGGCAGTACTTC.

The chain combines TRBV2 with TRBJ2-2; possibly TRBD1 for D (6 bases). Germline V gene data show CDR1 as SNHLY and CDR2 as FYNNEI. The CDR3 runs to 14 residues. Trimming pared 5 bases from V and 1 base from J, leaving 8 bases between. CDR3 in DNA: TGTGCCAGCAGTCAGGGGCTGAACACCGGGGAGCTGTTTTTT. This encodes CASSQGLNTGELFF.

CDR3 nucleotides: TGTGCCTGGAGTGTAGGCCAGCGGGGTACAGATACGCAGTATTTT. The encoded protein is CAWSVGQRGTDTQYF. The rearrangement joins TRBV30 to TRBJ2-3; 7 nucleotides align to TRBD2. Germline V gene lookup returns CDR1 GTSNPN and CDR2 SVGIG (reference sequence). The CDR3 totals 15 residues. Trimming cost V 0 bases and J 3 bases; bases outside gene matches: 6. The variable domain in full, with the rest retrieved from reference TRBV30 and TRBJ2-3, is SQTIHQWPATLVQPVGSPLSLECTVEGTSNPNLYWYRQAAGRGLQLLFYSVGIGQISSEVPQNLSASRPQDRQFILSSKKLLLSDSGFYLCAWSVGQRGTDTQYFGPGTRLTVL.

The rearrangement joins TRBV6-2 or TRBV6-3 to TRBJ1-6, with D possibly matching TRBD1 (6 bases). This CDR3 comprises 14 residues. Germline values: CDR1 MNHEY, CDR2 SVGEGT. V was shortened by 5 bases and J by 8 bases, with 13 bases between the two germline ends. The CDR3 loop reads CASSSPGEHSPLHF. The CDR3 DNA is TGTGCCAGCAGTAGCCCAGGGGAACATTCACCCCTCCACTTT.

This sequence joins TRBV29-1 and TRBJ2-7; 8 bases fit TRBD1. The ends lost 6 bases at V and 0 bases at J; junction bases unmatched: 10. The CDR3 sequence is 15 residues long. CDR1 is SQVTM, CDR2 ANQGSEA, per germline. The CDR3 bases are TGCAGCGTCCGGGAGACAGGGGTTAGCTCCTACGAGCAGTACTTC. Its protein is CSVRETGVSSYEQYF.

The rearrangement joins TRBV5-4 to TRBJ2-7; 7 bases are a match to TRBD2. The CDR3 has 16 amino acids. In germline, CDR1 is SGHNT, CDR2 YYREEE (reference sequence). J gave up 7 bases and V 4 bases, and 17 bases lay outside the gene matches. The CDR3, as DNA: TGTGCCAGCAGCGGAGAAGCGGGGAGTACCGGAGCTGAGCAGTACTTC. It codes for CASSGEAGSTGAEQYF. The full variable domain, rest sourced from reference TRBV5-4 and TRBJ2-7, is ETGVTQSPTHLIKTRGQQVTLRCSSQSGHNTVSWYQQALGQGPQFIFQYYREEENGRGNFPPRFSGLQFPNYSSELNVNALELDDSALYLCASSGEAGSTGAEQYFGPGTRLTVT.

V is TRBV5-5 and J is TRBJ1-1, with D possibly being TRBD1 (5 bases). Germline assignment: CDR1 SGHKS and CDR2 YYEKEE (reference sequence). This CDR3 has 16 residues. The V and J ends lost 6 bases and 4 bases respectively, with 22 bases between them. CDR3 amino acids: CASTSWGVVVGTEAFF. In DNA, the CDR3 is TGTGCCAGCACCTCGTGGGGGGTAGTAGTAGGCACTGAAGCTTTCTTT.

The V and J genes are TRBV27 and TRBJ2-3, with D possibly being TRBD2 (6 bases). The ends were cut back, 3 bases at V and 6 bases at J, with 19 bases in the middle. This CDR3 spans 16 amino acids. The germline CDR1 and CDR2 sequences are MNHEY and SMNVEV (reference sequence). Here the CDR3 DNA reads TGTGCCAGCAGTTTTTTTTTACAGGAGGGCCCGGATACGCAGTATTTT. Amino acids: CASSFFLQEGPDTQYF.

CDR3: CASSVGSGRASEQFF. The CDR3 bases are TGTGCCAGCAGCGTAGGTAGCGGGAGGGCCTCTGAGCAGTTCTTC. The V gene is TRBV9, the J gene TRBJ2-1, with TRBD2 identical over 11 bases. Germline loops: CDR1 SGDLS, CDR2 YYNGEE. The CDR3 extends over 15 amino acids. J was trimmed by 9 bases and V by 0 bases; bases with no gene match: 5.

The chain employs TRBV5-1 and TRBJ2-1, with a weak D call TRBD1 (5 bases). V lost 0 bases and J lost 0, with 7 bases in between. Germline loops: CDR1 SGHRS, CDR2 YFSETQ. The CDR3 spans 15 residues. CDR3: CASSLGGLSYNEQFF. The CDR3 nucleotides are TGCGCCAGCAGCTTGGGGGGCCTCTCCTACAATGAGCAGTTCTTC.

CDR3 loop: CASSQSWTGRNSPLHF. CDR3 DNA: TGCGCCAGCAGCCAATCCTGGACAGGACGAAATTCACCCCTCCACTTT. The chain carries TRBV4-1 and TRBJ1-6, with 7 bases lining up with TRBD1. Trimming at V came to 2 bases and at J to 7 bases, leaving 8 bases not matched to a gene. Germline CDR1 reads MGHRA; CDR2 reads YSYEKL. The CDR3 consists of 16 residues.

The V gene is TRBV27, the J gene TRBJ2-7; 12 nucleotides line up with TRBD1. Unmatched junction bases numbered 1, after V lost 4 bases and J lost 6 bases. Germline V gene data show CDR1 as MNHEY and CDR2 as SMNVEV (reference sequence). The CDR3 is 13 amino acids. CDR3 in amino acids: CASSWDRGREQYF. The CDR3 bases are TGTGCCAGCAGTTGGGACAGGGGGCGCGAGCAGTACTTC.

The CDR3 region has the DNA TGTGCCAGCAGGCTAGCGGGAGTCTCCGGGGAGCTGTTTTTT. Amino acid sequence: CASRLAGVSGELFF. The chain has TRBV27 and TRBJ2-2; 10 nucleotides agree with TRBD2. With 6 bases clipped from V and 6 bases from J, the junction kept 4 bases outside the gene matches. The CDR3 consists of 14 residues. The germline V gene has CDR1 MNHEY and CDR2 SMNVEV (reference sequence).

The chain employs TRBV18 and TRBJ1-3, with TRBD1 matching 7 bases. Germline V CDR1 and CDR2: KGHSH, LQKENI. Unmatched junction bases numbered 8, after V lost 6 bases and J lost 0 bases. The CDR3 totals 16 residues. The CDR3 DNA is TGTGCCAGCTCGCAGGGACAGTCGCTCTCTGGAAACACCATATATTTT. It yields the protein CASSQGQSLSGNTIYF.

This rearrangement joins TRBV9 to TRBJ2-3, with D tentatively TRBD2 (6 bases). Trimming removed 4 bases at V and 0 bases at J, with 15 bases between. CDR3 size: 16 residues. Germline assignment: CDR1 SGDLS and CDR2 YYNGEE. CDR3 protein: CASSPAGRPSTDTQYF. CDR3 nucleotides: TGTGCCAGCAGCCCAGCGGGTAGGCCTAGCACAGATACGCAGTATTTT.

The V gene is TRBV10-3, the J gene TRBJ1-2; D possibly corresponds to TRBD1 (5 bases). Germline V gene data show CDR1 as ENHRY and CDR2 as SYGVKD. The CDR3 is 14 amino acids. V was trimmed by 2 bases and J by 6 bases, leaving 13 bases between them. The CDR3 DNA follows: TGTGCCATCAGTGAGCGAGGGGAGGGAGATGGCTACACCTTC. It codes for CAISERGEGDGYTF.

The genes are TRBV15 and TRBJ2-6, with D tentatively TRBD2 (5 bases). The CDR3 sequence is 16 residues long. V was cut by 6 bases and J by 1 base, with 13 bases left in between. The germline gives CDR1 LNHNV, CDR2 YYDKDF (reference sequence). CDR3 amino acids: CATSISGVSGANVLTF. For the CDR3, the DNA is TGTGCCACCAGTATTTCCGGGGTTTCTGGGGCCAACGTCCTGACTTTC.

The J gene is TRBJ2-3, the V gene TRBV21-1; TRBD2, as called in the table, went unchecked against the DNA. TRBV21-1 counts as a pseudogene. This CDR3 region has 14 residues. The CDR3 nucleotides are TGTGCCAGCAGTGATAGCGGGAGCCCAGATACGCAGTATTTT. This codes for CASSDSGSPDTQYF.